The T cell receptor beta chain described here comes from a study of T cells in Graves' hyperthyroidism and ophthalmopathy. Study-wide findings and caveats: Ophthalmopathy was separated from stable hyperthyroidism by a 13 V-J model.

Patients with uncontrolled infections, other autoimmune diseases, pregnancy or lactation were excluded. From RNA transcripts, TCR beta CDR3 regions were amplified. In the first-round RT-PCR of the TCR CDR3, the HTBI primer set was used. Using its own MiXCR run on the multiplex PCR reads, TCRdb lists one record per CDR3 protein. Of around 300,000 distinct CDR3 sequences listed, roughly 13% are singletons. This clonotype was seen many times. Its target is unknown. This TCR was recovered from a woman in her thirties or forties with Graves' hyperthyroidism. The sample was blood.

The CDR3 DNA sequence: TGCAGTGCTAGAGCTCCGGGACAGGCGCGCACCGGGGAGCTGTTTTTT. Translation: CSARAPGQARTGELFF. The chain joins TRBV20-1 to TRBJ2-2; 8 bases match TRBD1. CDR3 size: 16 residues. V gave up 1 base and J gave up 4 bases; unmatched junction bases: 8. Germline V gene data show CDR1 as DFQATT and CDR2 as SNEGSKA (reference sequence).